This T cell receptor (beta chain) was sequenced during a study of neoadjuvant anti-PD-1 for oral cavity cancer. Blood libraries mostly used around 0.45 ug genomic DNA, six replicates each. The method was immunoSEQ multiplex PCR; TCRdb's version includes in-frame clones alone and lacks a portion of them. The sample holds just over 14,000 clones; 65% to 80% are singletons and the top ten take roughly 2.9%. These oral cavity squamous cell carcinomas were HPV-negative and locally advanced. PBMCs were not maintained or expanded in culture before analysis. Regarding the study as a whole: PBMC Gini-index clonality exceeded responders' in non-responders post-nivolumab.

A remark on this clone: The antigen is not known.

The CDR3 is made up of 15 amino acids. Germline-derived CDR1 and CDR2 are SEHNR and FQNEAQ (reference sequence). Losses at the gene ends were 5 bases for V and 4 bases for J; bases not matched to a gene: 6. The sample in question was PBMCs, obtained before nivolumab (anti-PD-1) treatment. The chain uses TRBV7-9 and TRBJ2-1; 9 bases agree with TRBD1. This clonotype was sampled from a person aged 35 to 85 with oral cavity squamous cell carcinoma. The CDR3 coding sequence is TGTGCCAGCAGCCGGGACAGGGACTCATACAATGAGCAGTTCTTC. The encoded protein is CASSRDRDSYNEQFF.